This T cell receptor beta chain was retrieved from a study of naive and memory T cell subsets. Both TRBC1 and TRBC2 were covered by a beta constant-region primer of two equimolar oligonucleotides. Ligated cDNA was amplified by four rounds of PCR with nested alpha and beta constant-region primers and SP2. A 12-nucleotide UMI and the SP2 primer were added to the cDNA 3' end by oligonucleotide ligation. TCRdb called the UMI-ligation and nested PCR reads again in MiXCR, with one record for every CDR3 protein. The table has about 82,000 distinct CDR3 sequences, about 8.2% seen once. Broader study findings: Possibly reflecting memory cells re-expressing CD45RA, a few larger clonotypes occurred in naive repertoires, especially CD8.

A note on this clonotype: Its cognate antigen is unknown.

This sequence originates from a human donor in good health. Sequencing input: naive CD8+ T cells from blood.

In DNA form, the CDR3 reads TGTGCCAGCAGCTCCAATATCCGAGAGCAGTTCTTC. Translation: CASSSNIREQFF. This chain links TRBV13 with TRBJ2-1, with D uncertain. The length of the CDR3 is 12 residues. Trimming stripped 4 bases from V and 10 bases from J, with 11 bases between. CDR1 is PRHDT and CDR2 is FYEKMQ in the germline V gene (reference sequence).